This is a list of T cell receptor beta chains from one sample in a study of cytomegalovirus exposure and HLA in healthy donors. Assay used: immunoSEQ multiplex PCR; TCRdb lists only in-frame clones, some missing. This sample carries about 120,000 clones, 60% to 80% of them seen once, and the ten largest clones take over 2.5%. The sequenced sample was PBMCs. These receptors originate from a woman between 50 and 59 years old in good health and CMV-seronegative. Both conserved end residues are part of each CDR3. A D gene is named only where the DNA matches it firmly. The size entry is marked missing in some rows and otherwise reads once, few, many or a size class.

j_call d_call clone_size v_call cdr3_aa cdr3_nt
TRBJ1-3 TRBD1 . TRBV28 CASSLPNKGGQIIYSGNTIYF TGTGCCAGCAGTTTACCCAATAAGGGGGGACAGATAATTTACTCTGGAAACACCATATATTTT
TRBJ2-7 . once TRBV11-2 CASSFSTTYEQYF TGTGCCAGCAGCTTTAGCACCACCTACGAGCAGTACTTC
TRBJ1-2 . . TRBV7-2 CASSAIAVSSYVYTF TGTGCCAGCAGCGCCATAGCGGTGTCCAGCTATGTCTACACCTTC
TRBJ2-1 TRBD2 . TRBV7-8 CASSSSGSHSGNEQFF TGTGCCAGCAGCTCCAGCGGGAGCCATTCAGGGAATGAGCAGTTCTTC
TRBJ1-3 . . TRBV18 CASSLGQPGNTIYF TGTGCCAGCTCACTCGGACAGCCTGGAAACACCATATATTTT
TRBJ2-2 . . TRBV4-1 CASSQPADYHTGELFF TGCGCCAGCAGCCAACCTGCCGACTATCACACCGGGGAGCTGTTTTTT
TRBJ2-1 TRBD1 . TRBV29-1 CSVEDPGTASPNEQFF TGCAGCGTTGAAGATCCCGGGACAGCTAGTCCTAATGAGCAGTTCTTC
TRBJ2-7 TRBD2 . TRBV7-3 CASSLNSASGDYEQYF TGTGCCAGCAGCTTAAATTCGGCTAGCGGGGACTACGAGCAGTACTTC
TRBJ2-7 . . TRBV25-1 CASSEFGRGNEQYF TGTGCCAGCAGTGAATTTGGCAGGGGTAACGAGCAGTACTTC
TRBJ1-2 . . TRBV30 CAWEINYGYTF TGTGCCTGGGAGATAAACTATGGCTACACCTTC
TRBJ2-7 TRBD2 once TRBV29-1 CSVGTSGSYEQYF TGCAGCGTAGGGACTAGCGGGTCCTACGAGCAGTACTTC
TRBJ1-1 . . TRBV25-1 CASRSDYLNTEAFF TGTGCCAGCAGAAGTGACTACCTGAACACTGAAGCTTTCTTT
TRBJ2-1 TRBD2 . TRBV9 CASSVALAGYNEQFF TGTGCCAGCAGCGTAGCACTAGCGGGCTACAATGAGCAGTTCTTC
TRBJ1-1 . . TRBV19 CASKQNTEAFF TGTGCCAGTAAACAGAACACTGAAGCTTTCTTT
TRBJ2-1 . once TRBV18 CASSPRPGEGNEQFF TGTGCCAGCTCACCACGTCCGGGAGAAGGCAATGAGCAGTTCTTC
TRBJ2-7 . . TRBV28 CASSSPDSYYEQYF TGTGCCAGCAGTTCCCCGGACAGCTATTACGAGCAGTACTTC
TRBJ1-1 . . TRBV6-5 CASGRLQGSEAFF TGTGCCAGCGGACGACTCCAGGGAAGTGAAGCTTTCTTT
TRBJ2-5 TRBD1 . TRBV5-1 CASSPRTGGGETQYF TGCGCCAGCAGCCCCAGGACAGGGGGCGGCGAGACCCAGTACTTC
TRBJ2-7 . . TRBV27 CASSPQGWNEQYF TGTGCCAGCAGTCCTCAGGGGTGGAACGAGCAGTACTTC
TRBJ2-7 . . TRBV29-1 CSVLAPMQASYEQYF TGCAGCGTTTTGGCCCCGATGCAGGCCTCCTACGAGCAGTACTTC
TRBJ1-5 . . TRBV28 CASSLPGVSQPQHF TGTGCCAGCAGTCTCCCAGGGGTATCACAGCCCCAGCATTTT
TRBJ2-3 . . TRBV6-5 CASSSSLGTDTQYF TGTGCCAGCAGTTCTAGTCTAGGCACAGATACGCAGTATTTT
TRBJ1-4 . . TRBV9 CASSVGGAGSEKLFF TGTGCCAGCAGCGTGGGAGGGGCGGGAAGTGAAAAACTGTTTTTT
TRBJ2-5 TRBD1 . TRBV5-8 CASSFVYGQGPVETQYF TGTGCCAGCAGCTTCGTATATGGACAGGGGCCCGTAGAGACCCAGTACTTC
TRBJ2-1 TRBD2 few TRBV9 CASSGGTSGYNEQFF TGTGCCAGCAGCGGAGGAACTAGCGGCTACAATGAGCAGTTCTTC
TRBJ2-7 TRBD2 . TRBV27 CASRSTSGTYEQYF TGTGCCAGCCGGTCGACTAGCGGAACCTACGAGCAGTACTTC
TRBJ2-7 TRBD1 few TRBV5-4 CASSPDRLDEQYF TGTGCCAGCAGCCCGGACAGGTTGGACGAGCAGTACTTC
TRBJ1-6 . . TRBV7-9 CASSQTGGGSPLHF TGTGCCAGCAGCCAGACAGGAGGAGGTTCACCCCTCCACTTT
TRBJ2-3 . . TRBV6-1 CASSEAGSTDTQYF TGTGCCAGCAGTGAAGCTGGCAGCACAGATACGCAGTATTTT
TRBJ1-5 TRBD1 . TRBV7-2 CASSLVVGTVNQPQHF TGTGCCAGCAGCTTAGTAGTCGGGACAGTCAATCAGCCCCAGCATTTT
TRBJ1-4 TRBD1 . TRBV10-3 CAISEQTGTSEKLFF TGTGCCATCAGTGAGCAGACAGGGACTTCTGAAAAACTGTTTTTT
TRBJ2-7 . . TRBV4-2 CASSQDAGIYEQYF TGTGCCAGCAGCCAAGATGCAGGGATCTACGAGCAGTACTTC
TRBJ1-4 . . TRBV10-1 CASSESSVRNEKLFF TGCGCCAGCAGTGAGTCGAGTGTCCGTAATGAAAAACTGTTTTTT
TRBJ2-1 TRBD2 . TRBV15 CATSRGSLAGPNEQFF TGTGCCACCAGCAGAGGATCGCTAGCGGGACCAAATGAGCAGTTCTTC
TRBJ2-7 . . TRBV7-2 CASSPRSVDYEQYF TGTGCCAGCAGCCCTAGGTCGGTAGACTACGAGCAGTACTTC
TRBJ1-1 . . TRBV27 CASSYKYQGSEAFF TGTGCCAGCAGTTACAAATACCAGGGGTCTGAAGCTTTCTTT
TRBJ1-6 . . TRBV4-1 CASSSYEDSYNSPLHF TGCGCCAGCAGCTCCTATGAGGACTCCTATAATTCACCCCTCCACTTT
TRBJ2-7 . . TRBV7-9 CASSSLGDFYEQYF TGTGCCAGCAGCTCCCTCGGGGACTTTTACGAGCAGTACTTC
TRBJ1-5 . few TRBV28 CASSLTPFRPTRDSNQPQHF TGTGCCAGCAGTTTAACGCCGTTCCGGCCGACAAGAGATAGCAATCAGCCCCAGCATTTT
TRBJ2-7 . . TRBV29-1 CSVEGLMKEQYF TGCAGCGTTGAGGGACTCATGAAGGAGCAGTACTTC
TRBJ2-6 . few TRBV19 CATNPGAGANVLTF TGTGCCACAAATCCAGGGGCTGGGGCCAACGTCCTGACTTTC
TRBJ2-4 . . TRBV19 CASTVSAAGAKNIQYF TGTGCCAGTACAGTATCAGCGGCAGGAGCCAAAAACATTCAGTACTTC
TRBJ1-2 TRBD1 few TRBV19 CAVKGIGDRGGLNYGYTF TGTGCCGTAAAAGGCATTGGGGACAGGGGCGGCCTGAACTATGGCTACACCTTC